This T cell receptor beta chain emerged from a study of blood T cells in healthy people across ages. The extraction recovered at least 6 micrograms of total RNA per sample. It was with a sample-barcoded 5' primer and a J-beta primer mix that a second PCR of about 6 to 12 cycles was run. From the 5' RACE reads, TCRdb called clonotypes with MiXCR, one entry per CDR3 protein. The sample has about 780,000 distinct CDR3 sequences, 46% seen once; the top ten hold 15% to 20%. Study-wide findings and caveats: Getting older went along with TCR beta diversity per million T cells dropping roughly linearly. When one million T cells were used, diversity estimates were thought to be underestimates. A strong correlation was seen between TCR beta diversity and naive T cell percentage.

As concerns this clonotype: Antigen unknown. This could be a read error, since a much larger clone is one nucleotide away.

Per the germline V gene, CDR1 is SQVTM and CDR2 is ANQGSEA. The CDR3 consists of 12 residues. The clonotype was recovered from an elderly man in good health. Sequenced input: blood. This chain joins TRBV29-1 and TRBJ2-7; 7 bases fit TRBD2. The end of the DNA is better explained by TRBJ2-5, so the J call may be wrong. DNA for the CDR3: TGCAGCGCATGGGAGGGCCCAGAGACCCAGTACTTC. This translates into CSAWEGPETQYF.